This note documents a single T cell receptor beta chain sequence. TCRdb's copy holds only in-frame clones and misses some; the assay was immunoSEQ multiplex PCR. The sample consists of over 100,000 clones, around 87% of them appearing once. V was shortened by 8 bases and J by 5 bases, with 13 bases between the two germline ends. CDR1 and CDR2 (germline): LGHDT, YNNKEL (reference sequence). The CDR3 has 14 amino acids. This record comes from a study of T cell responses to AZD1222 COVID-19 vaccine. The sample in question was peripheral blood, obtained on day 0 of AZD1222 vaccination. The V call is TRBV3-1 (or the pseudogene TRBV3-2), the J call TRBJ1-6; D is perhaps TRBD1 (5 bases). The clonotype was recovered from an adult in good health. DNA for the CDR3: TGTGCCAGCCGGGCGGACACCAATAATTCACCCCTCCACTTT. It translates to CASRADTNNSPLHF.